Below, 16 T cell receptor beta chains from the same sample are listed, as sequenced in a study of blood T cell repertoires in COVID-19. Sequencing was performed with immunoSEQ multiplex PCR; in TCRdb, only in-frame clones are kept and a portion is missing. The repertoire includes around 140,000 clones, about four fifths of them detected once, and over 7.5% sits in the top ten. Sequencing input: peripheral blood. The source is a woman aged 55 to 70 with active or convalescent COVID-19.

The rearrangement links TRBV10-3 to TRBJ2-3; 7 bases map to TRBD1. CDR3 length: 16 residues. From germline, CDR1 is ENHRY and CDR2 SYGVKD. V lost 4 bases to trimming and J lost 4 bases; unmatched junction nucleotides: 11. Here the CDR3 DNA reads TGTGCCATCAGTGGTACCTCAGGGGGATCGCCAGATACGCAGTATTTT. Translated, it gives CAISGTSGGSPDTQYF.

The rearrangement uses TRBV6-5 and TRBJ2-7; a possible D gene is TRBD1 (5 bases). CDR1 is MNHEY, CDR2 SVGAGI, per germline. Trimming took 8 bases from V and 5 from J, leaving 10 bases between them. This CDR3 has 11 residues. The CDR3 reads CASSGHDEQYV. For the CDR3, the DNA is TGTGCCAGCTCCGGACACGACGAGCAGTACGTC.

V is TRBV7-9 and J is TRBJ1-1; D unresolved. The V gene's germline CDR1 is SEHNR and CDR2 FQNEAQ (reference sequence). This CDR3 contains 13 residues. The V end was cut by 1 base, the J end by 6 bases, with 9 bases between. CDR3 sequence (DNA): TGTGCCAGCAGCTTAGTTGGCCGGGCTGAAGCTTTCTTT. It codes for CASSLVGRAEAFF. The whole variable domain, remainder taken from reference TRBV7-9 and TRBJ1-1, is DTGVSQNPRHKITKRGQNVTFRCDPISEHNRLYWYRQTLGQGPEFLTYFQNEAQLEKSRLLSDRFSAERPKGSFSTLEIQRTEQGDSAMYLCASSLVGRAEAFFGQGTRLTVV.

The V gene is TRBV5-4, the J gene TRBJ2-3; no clear D. The V end was cut by 4 bases, the J end by 2 bases, with 11 bases between. CDR3 length equals 14 residues. In germline, CDR1 is SGHNT, CDR2 YYREEE (reference sequence). The DNA of the CDR3 is TGTGCCAGCAGCCTACAGACCTTCACAGATACGCAGTATTTT. Encoded protein: CASSLQTFTDTQYF.

The chain links TRBV5-1 to TRBJ2-1; D perhaps matches TRBD2 (5 bases). V was pared by 3 bases and J by 13 bases, with 17 bases between. This CDR3 contains 13 residues. CDR1 SGHRS and CDR2 YFSETQ come from the germline V gene. CDR3 amino acids: CASSWTWAGVQFF. The DNA of the CDR3 is TGCGCCAGCAGCTGGACTTGGGCCGGGGTACAGTTCTTC. Variable domain in full (rest from reference TRBV5-1 and TRBJ2-1): KAGVTQTPRYLIKTRGQQVTLSCSPISGHRSVSWYQQTPGQGLQFLFEYFSETQRNKGNFPGRFSGRQFSNSRSEMNVSTLELGDSALYLCASSWTWAGVQFFGPGTRLTVL.

V is TRBV29-1 and J is TRBJ1-3; unclear D gene. CDR1 is SQVTM, CDR2 ANQGSEA, per germline. CDR3 length: 12 residues. V lost 4 bases to trimming and J lost 1 base, with 5 bases between them. The CDR3 sequence: CSVVSSGNTIYF. The CDR3 nucleotides are TGCAGCGTTGTTTCGTCTGGAAACACCATATATTTT.

The chain has TRBV4-1 and TRBJ1-4; D ambiguous. Germline V gene sequence: CDR1 MGHRA, CDR2 YSYEKL. V shed 1 base and J shed 7 bases, with 13 bases lying between them. This CDR3 region has 15 residues. The CDR3 spells CASSQAVAPSEKLFF. The CDR3 coding sequence is TGCGCCAGCAGCCAAGCGGTTGCACCATCTGAAAAACTGTTTTTT.

J is TRBJ1-1 and V is TRBV27; tentatively, D is TRBD1 (6 bases). The CDR3 has 14 amino acids. Deletions cut 6 bases from V and 1 base from J, with 12 bases between. CDR1 MNHEY and CDR2 SMNVEV come from the germline V gene (reference sequence). The CDR3 spells CASRRWTENTEAFF. The CDR3 DNA reads as TGTGCCAGCAGGCGGTGGACAGAGAACACTGAAGCTTTCTTT.

The chain is built from TRBV7-9 and TRBJ2-5; the match to TRBD2 covers 11 bases. CDR3 length: 16 residues. CDR1 and CDR2 (germline): SEHNR, FQNEAQ (reference sequence). The ends lost 5 bases at V and 2 bases at J; junction bases unmatched: 7. CDR3 in amino acids: CASSPTRTSGQETQYF. As DNA, the CDR3 is TGTGCCAGCAGCCCCACCCGGACTAGCGGGCAAGAGACCCAGTACTTC.

The chain couples TRBV29-1 to TRBJ1-1; 8 nucleotides line up with TRBD1. The CDR3 is 12 amino acids. V dropped 7 bases and J dropped 1; count of bases not matched to a gene: 2. The V gene's germline CDR1 is SQVTM and CDR2 ANQGSEA. CDR3 amino acids: CSGGQGNTEAFF. The CDR3 DNA follows: TGCAGCGGAGGACAGGGGAACACTGAAGCTTTCTTT.

This clone was detected a few times. The genes are TRBV7-2 and TRBJ2-2; tentatively, D is TRBD1 (5 bases). The V gene lost 1 base and the J gene lost 3 bases, with 9 bases spanning the gap. Germline V gene data show CDR1 as SGHTA and CDR2 as FQGNSA. This CDR3 spans 15 amino acids. In DNA, the CDR3 is TGTGCCAGCAGCTTAGTCGTAGGGGACACCGGGGAGCTGTTTTTT. Translating gives CASSLVVGDTGELFF.

This clone has a count of ten or more. V gene TRBV6-1 combines with J gene TRBJ1-5; D may be TRBD1 (6 bases). CDR3 length: 19 residues. Trimming removed 4 bases from V and 0 bases from J, with 22 bases in between. Germline loops: CDR1 MNHNS, CDR2 SASEGT. The CDR3 DNA sequence: TGTGCCAGCAGTGTTGGGAGGGGGTCCAGCCTTTTTAGCAATCAGCCCCAGCATTTT. This gives the protein CASSVGRGSSLFSNQPQHF.

The V gene is TRBV7-9, the J gene TRBJ1-3; D is undetermined. V was clipped by 4 bases and J by 0 bases, with 13 bases between them. The germline V gene has CDR1 SEHNR and CDR2 FQNEAQ (reference sequence). CDR3 length: 16 amino acids. CDR3 DNA: TGTGCCAGCAGCTCAACCCAAGTGAGCTCTGGAAACACCATATATTTT. Its protein is CASSSTQVSSGNTIYF. Full variable domain (missing parts from reference TRBV7-9 and TRBJ1-3): DTGVSQNPRHKITKRGQNVTFRCDPISEHNRLYWYRQTLGQGPEFLTYFQNEAQLEKSRLLSDRFSAERPKGSFSTLEIQRTEQGDSAMYLCASSSTQVSSGNTIYFGEGSWLTVV.

The sample holds a few counts of this clone. Other nucleotide sequences in the sample specify the same CDR3. The V call is TRBV10-3, the J call TRBJ1-5, with TRBD1 identical over 7 bases. V lost 2 bases to trimming and J lost 3 bases; unmatched junction nucleotides: 4. Germline V gene sequence: CDR1 ENHRY, CDR2 SYGVKD. The CDR3 has 15 residues. The CDR3 reads CAISETGESNQPQHF. Here the CDR3 DNA reads TGTGCCATCAGTGAGACAGGGGAATCCAATCAGCCCCAGCATTTT.

The chain carries TRBV5-1 and TRBJ1-2; TRBD1 aligns across 7 bases. Germline loops: CDR1 SGHRS, CDR2 YFSETQ. CDR3 size: 15 residues. V gave up 0 bases and J gave up 6 bases; unmatched junction bases: 8. CDR3 DNA: TGCGCCAGCAGCTTGGAGGGACAGCCGGTTAATGGCTACACCTTC. Its protein product is CASSLEGQPVNGYTF.

The rearrangement links TRBV4-2 to TRBJ2-2; D is unclear. The CDR3 extends over 15 amino acids. Germline CDR1 LGHNA, CDR2 YNFKEQ. Trimming took off 4 bases at V and 4 bases at J, with 13 bases between the two ends. The CDR3 DNA is TGTGCCAGCAGCCCCGGTGCCGCTAGCACCGGGGAGCTGTTTTTT. Its protein is CASSPGAASTGELFF.